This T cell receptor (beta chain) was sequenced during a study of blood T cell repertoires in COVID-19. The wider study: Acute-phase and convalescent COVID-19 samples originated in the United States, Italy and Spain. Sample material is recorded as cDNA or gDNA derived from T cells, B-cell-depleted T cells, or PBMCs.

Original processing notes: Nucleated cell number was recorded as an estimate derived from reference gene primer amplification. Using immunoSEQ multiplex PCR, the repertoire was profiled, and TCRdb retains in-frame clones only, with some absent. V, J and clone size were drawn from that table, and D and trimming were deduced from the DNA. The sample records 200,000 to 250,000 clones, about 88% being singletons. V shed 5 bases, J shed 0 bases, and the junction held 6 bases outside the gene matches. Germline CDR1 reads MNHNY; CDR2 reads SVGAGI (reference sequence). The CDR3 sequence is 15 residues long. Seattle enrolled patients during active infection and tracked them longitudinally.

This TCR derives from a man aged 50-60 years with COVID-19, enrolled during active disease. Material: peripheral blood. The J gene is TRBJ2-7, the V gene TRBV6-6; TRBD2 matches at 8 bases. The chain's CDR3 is CASSQAGTSSYEQYF. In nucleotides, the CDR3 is TGTGCCAGCAGTCAGGCCGGGACTAGCTCCTACGAGCAGTACTTC.